This T cell receptor (beta chain) was recorded in a study of cytomegalovirus exposure and HLA in healthy donors. At the level of the study: According to later analysis, the same platform produced the 120 validation and around 730 first-cohort repertoires.

The V and J ends lost 5 bases and 2 bases respectively, with 13 bases between them. The CDR3 sequence is 14 residues long. The germline V gene encodes CDR1 MDHEN and CDR2 SYDVKM. Whole-study results and caveats: Across donors, most TCRs were seen rarely, yet some public ones were widespread.

This table comes from immunoSEQ multiplex PCR, and its TCRdb copy is limited to in-frame clones, with some not included. The table includes about 110,000 clones, under 97% detected once. Of note for this clone: Its antigen remains unidentified.

Sequencing was done on a sample of PBMCs. The source of this sequence is a woman under 30 in good health and CMV-seronegative. The chain couples TRBV28 to TRBJ2-7, with D hard to call. CDR3 region: CASSTQLGTYEQYF. DNA for the CDR3: TGTGCCAGCAGTACTCAACTCGGTACCTACGAGCAGTACTTC.